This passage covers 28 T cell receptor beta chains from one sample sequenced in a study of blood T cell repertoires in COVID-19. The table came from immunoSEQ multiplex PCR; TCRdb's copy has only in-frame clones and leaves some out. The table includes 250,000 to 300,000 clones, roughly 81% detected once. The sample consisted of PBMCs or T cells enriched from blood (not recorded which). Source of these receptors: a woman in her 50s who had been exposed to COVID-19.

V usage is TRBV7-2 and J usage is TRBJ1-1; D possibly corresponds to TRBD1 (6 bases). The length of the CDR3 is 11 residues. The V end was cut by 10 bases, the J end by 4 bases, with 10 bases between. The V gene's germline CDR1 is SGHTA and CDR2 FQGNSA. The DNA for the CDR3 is TGTGCCATCCAGGGGAGCACTGAAGCTTTCTTT. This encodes CAIQGSTEAFF.

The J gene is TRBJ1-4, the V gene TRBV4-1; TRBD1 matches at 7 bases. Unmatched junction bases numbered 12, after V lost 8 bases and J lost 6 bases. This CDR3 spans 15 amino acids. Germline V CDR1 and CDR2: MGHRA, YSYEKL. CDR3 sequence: CASRSLGGAYEKLFF. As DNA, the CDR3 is TGCGCCAGCCGATCCTTAGGGGGCGCCTATGAAAAACTGTTTTTT.

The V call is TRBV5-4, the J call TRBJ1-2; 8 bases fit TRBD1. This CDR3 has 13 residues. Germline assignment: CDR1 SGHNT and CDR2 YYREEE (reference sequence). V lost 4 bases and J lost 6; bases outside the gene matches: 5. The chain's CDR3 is CASSIRGQDGYTF. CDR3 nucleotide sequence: TGTGCCAGCAGCATCAGGGGGCAGGATGGCTACACCTTC.

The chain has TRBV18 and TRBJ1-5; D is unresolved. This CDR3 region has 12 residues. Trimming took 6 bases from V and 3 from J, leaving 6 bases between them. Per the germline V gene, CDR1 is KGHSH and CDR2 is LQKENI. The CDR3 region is CASSPTNQPQHF. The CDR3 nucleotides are TGTGCCAGCTCTCCTACCAATCAGCCCCAGCATTTT.

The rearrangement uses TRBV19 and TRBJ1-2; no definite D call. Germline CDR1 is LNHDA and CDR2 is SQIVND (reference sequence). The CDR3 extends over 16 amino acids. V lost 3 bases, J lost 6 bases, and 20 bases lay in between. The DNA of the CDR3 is TGTGCCAGTAGTATTTCGGCCTTGAGGTGGTATAATGGCTACACCTTC. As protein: CASSISALRWYNGYTF. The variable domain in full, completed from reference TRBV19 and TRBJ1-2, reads DGGITQSPKYLFRKEGQNVTLSCEQNLNHDAMYWYRQDPGQGLRLIYYSQIVNDFQKGDIAEGYSVSREKKESFPLTVTSAQKNPTAFYLCASSISALRWYNGYTFGSGTRLTVV.

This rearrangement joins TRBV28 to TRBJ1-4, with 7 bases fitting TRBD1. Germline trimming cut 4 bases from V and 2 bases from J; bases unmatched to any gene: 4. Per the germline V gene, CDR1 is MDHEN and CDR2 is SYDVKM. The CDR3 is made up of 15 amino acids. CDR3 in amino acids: CASSSIGGTNEKLFF. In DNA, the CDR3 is TGTGCCAGCAGTTCCATAGGGGGCACTAATGAAAAACTGTTTTTT.

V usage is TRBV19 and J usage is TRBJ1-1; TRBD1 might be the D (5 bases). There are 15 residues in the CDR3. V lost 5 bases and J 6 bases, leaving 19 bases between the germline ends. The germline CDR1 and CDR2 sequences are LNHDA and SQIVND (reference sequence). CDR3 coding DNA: TGTGCCAGTAGTCGCGGGGGACTTCCTCAGCCTGAAGCTTTCTTT. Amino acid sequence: CASSRGGLPQPEAFF. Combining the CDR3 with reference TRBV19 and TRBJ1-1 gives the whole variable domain DGGITQSPKYLFRKEGQNVTLSCEQNLNHDAMYWYRQDPGQGLRLIYYSQIVNDFQKGDIAEGYSVSREKKESFPLTVTSAQKNPTAFYLCASSRGGLPQPEAFFGQGTRLTVV.

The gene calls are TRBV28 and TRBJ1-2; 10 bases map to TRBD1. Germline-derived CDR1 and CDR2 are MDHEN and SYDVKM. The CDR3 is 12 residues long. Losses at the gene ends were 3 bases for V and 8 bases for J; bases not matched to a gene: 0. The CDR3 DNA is TGTGCCAGCAGTTTGACAGGGGGCGGCTACACCTTC. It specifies CASSLTGGGYTF.

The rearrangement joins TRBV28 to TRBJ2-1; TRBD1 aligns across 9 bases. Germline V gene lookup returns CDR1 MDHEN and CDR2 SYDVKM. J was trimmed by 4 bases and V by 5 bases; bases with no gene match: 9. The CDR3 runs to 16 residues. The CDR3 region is CASSTLGQGKYNEQFF. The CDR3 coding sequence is TGTGCCAGCAGTACTCTCGGACAGGGGAAGTACAATGAGCAGTTCTTC. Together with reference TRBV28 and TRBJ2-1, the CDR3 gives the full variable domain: DVKVTQSSRYLVKRTGEKVFLECVQDMDHENMFWYRQDPGLGLRLIYFSYDVKMKEKGDIPEGYSVSREKKERFSLILESASTNQTSMYLCASSTLGQGKYNEQFFGPGTRLTVL.

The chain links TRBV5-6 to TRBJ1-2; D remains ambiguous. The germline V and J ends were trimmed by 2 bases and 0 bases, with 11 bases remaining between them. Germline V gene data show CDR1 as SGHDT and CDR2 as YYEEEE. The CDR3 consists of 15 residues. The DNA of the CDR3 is TGTGCCAGCAGCTTCGGTAGCATAGCTAACTATGGCTACACCTTC. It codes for CASSFGSIANYGYTF.

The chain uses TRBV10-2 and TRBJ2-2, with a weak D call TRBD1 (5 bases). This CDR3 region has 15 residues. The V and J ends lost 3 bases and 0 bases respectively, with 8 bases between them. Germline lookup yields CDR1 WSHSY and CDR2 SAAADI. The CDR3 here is CASSERGANTGELFF. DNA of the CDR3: TGCGCCAGCAGTGAAAGGGGCGCGAACACCGGGGAGCTGTTTTTT.

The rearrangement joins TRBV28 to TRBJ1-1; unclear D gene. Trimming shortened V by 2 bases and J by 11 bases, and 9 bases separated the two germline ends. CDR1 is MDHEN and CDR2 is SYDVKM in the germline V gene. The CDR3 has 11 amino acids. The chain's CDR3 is CASSLEGRAFF. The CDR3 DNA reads TGTGCCAGCAGTTTAGAAGGGAGGGCTTTCTTT.

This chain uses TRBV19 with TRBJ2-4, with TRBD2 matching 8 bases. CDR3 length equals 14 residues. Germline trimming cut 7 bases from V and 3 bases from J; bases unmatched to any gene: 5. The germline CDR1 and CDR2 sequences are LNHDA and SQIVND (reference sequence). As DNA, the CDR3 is TGTGCCAGTAAAGGAAGCGGGGGCAAAAACATTCAGTACTTC. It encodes CASKGSGGKNIQYF.

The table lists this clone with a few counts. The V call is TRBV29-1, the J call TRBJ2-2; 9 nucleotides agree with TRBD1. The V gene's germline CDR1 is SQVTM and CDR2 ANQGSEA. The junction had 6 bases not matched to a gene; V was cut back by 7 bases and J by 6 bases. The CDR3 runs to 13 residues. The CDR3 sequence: CSARQGGAGELFF. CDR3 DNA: TGCAGCGCCCGACAGGGGGGCGCCGGGGAGCTGTTTTTT.

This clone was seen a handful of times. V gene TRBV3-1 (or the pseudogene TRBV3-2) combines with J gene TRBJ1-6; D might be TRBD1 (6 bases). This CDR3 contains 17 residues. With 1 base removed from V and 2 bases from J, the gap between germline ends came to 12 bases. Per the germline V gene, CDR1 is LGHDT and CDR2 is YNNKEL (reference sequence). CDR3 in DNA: TGTGCCAGCAGCCAAGTTGGGGGCAGGGCCTATAATTCACCCCTCCACTTT. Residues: CASSQVGGRAYNSPLHF.

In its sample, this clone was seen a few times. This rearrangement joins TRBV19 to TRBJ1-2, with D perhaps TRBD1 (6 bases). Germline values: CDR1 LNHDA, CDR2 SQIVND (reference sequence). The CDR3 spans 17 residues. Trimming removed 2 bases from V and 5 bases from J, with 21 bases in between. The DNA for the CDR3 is TGTGCCAGTAGTATAAATCTCGAGGCAGGGGTAGGGTATGGCTACACCTTC. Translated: CASSINLEAGVGYGYTF.

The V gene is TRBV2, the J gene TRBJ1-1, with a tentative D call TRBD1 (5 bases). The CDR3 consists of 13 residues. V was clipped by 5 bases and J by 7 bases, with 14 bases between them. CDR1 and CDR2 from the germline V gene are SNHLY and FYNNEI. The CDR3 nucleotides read TGTGCCAGCAGTTACTTGGGCGGGGGTGAAGCTTTCTTT. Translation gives CASSYLGGGEAFF.

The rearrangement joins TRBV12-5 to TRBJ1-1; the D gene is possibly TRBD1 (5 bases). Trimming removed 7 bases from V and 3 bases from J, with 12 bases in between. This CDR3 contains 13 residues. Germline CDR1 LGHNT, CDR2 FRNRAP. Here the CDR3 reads CASALTAYTEAFF. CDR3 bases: TGTGCTAGTGCATTGACAGCCTACACTGAAGCTTTCTTT.

CDR3 region: CASSLAFRAEAFF. The CDR3 DNA reads as TGTGCCAGCAGCTTAGCTTTTCGCGCTGAAGCTTTCTTT. The rearrangement joins TRBV11-2 to TRBJ1-1; D call uncertain. V was pared by 1 base and J by 6 bases, with 9 bases between. CDR1 is SGHAT and CDR2 is FQNNGV in the germline V gene. The CDR3 totals 13 residues.

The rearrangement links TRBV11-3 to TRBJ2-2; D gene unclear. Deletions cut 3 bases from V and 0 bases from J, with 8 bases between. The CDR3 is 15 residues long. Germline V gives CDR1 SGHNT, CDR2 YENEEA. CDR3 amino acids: CASSFTGANTGELFF. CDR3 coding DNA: TGTGCCAGCAGCTTCACCGGAGCGAACACCGGGGAGCTGTTTTTT. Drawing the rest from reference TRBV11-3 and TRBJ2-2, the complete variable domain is EAGVVQSPRYKIIEKKQPVAFWCNPISGHNTLYWYLQNLGQGPELLIRYENEEAVDDSQLPKDRFSAERLKGVDSTLKIQPAELGDSAVYLCASSFTGANTGELFFGEGSRLTVL.

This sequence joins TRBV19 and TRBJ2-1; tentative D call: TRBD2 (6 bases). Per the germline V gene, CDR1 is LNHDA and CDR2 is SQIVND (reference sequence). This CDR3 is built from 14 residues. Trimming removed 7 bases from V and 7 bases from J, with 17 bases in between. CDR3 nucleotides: TGTGCCAGTACTCCGGAGGGAAGAAGTAATGAGCAGTTCTTC. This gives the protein CASTPEGRSNEQFF.

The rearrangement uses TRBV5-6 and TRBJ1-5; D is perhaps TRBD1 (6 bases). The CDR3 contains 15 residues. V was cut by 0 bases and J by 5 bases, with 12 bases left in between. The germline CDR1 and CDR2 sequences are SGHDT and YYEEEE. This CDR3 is CASSLEGVRDQPQHF. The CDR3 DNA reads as TGTGCCAGCAGCTTGGAGGGGGTGAGGGATCAGCCCCAGCATTTT.

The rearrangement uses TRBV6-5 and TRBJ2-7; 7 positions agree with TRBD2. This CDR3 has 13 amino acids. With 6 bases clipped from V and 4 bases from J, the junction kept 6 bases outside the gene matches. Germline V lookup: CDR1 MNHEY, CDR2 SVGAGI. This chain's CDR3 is CASSQGGHYEQYF. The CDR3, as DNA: TGTGCCAGCAGCCAGGGAGGGCATTACGAGCAGTACTTC.

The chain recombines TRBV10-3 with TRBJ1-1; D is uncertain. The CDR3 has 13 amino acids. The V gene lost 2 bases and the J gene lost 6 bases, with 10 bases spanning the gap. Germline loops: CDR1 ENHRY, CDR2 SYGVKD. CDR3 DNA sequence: TGTGCCATCAGTGAGCTTCTTCGCGCTGAAGCTTTCTTT. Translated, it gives CAISELLRAEAFF.

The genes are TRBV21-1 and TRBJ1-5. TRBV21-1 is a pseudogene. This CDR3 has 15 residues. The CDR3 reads CASSNPREVGQPQHF. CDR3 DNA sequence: TGTGCCAGCAGCAACCCCAGGGAGGTAGGTCAGCCCCAGCATTTT.

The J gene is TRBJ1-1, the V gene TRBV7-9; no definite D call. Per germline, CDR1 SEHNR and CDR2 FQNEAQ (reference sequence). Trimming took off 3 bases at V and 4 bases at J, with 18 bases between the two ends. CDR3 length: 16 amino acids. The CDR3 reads CASSFTPGIGGTEAFF. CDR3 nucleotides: TGTGCCAGCAGCTTCACCCCGGGAATCGGAGGCACTGAAGCTTTCTTT.

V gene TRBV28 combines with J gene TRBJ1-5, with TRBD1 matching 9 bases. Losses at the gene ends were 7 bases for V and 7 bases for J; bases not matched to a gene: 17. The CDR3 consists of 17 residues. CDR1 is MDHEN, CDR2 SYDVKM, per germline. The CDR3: CASNWVRQLTGGQPQHF. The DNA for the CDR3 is TGTGCCAGCAATTGGGTCCGACAACTCACAGGGGGCCAGCCCCAGCATTTT. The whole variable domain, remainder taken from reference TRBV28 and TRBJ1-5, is DVKVTQSSRYLVKRTGEKVFLECVQDMDHENMFWYRQDPGLGLRLIYFSYDVKMKEKGDIPEGYSVSREKKERFSLILESASTNQTSMYLCASNWVRQLTGGQPQHFGDGTRLSIL.

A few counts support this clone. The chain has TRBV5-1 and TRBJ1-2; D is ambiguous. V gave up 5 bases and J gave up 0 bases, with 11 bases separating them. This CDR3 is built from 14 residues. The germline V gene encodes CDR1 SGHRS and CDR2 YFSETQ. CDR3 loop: CASRFDEANYGYTF. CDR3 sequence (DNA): TGCGCCAGCAGATTCGACGAGGCTAACTATGGCTACACCTTC. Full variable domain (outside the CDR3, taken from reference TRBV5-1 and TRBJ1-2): KAGVTQTPRYLIKTRGQQVTLSCSPISGHRSVSWYQQTPGQGLQFLFEYFSETQRNKGNFPGRFSGRQFSNSRSEMNVSTLELGDSALYLCASRFDEANYGYTFGSGTRLTVV.